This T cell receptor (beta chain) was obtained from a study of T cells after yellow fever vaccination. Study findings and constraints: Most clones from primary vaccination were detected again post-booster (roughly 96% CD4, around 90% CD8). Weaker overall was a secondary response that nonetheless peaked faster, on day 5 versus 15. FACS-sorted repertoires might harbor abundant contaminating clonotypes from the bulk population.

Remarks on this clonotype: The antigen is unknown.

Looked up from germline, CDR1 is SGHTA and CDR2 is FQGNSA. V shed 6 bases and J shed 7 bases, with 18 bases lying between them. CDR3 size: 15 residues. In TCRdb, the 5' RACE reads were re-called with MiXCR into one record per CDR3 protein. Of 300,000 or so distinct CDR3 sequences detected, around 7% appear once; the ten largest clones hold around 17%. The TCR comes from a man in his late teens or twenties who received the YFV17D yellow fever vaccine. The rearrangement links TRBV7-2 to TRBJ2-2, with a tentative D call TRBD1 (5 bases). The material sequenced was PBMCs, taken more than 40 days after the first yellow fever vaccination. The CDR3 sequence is CASSYRIVGRGELFF. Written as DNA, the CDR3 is TGTGCCAGCAGTTACAGGATAGTAGGCCGCGGGGAGCTGTTTTTT. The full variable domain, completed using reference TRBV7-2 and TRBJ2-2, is GAGVSQSPSNKVTEKGKDVELRCDPISGHTALYWYRQSLGQGLEFLIYFQGNSAPDKSGLPSDRFSAERTGGSVSTLTIQRTQQEDSAVYLCASSYRIVGRGELFFGEGSRLTVL.